This TCR beta chain was observed in a study of T cells in Graves' hyperthyroidism and ophthalmopathy. What was amplified from RNA transcripts were TCR beta CDR3 regions. The HTBI primer set was used in a first-round RT-PCR of the TCR CDR3. Via MiXCR, TCRdb re-called the multiplex PCR reads, giving one row per CDR3 protein. The data show 250,000 to 400,000 distinct CDR3 sequences, around 13% seen once. This clonotype was seen a handful of times. The germline CDR1 and CDR2 sequences are SGHTS and YDEGEE. The CDR3 covers 14 residues. Trimming took off 0 bases at V and 2 bases at J, with 8 bases between the two ends.

The V and J genes are TRBV5-8 and TRBJ2-5; D is undetermined. Sequenced material: blood. The sequence was collected from a woman aged 40-49 years with Graves' ophthalmopathy. CDR3 amino acids: CASSLEPEQETQYF. The CDR3 DNA reads TGTGCCAGCAGCTTGGAACCAGAACAAGAGACCCAGTACTTC.